Sequencing of this T cell receptor (beta chain) was carried out in a study of blood T cell repertoires in COVID-19. This clone is labeled as medium-sized. The assay was immunoSEQ multiplex PCR, and TCRdb's table has in-frame clones only and misses some. Here the sample spans under 75,000 clones, 85% to 90% being singletons. CDR1 and CDR2 (germline): SGHDT, YYEEEE. V lost 1 base and J lost 2, with 12 bases in between. The CDR3 runs to 15 residues. The sequenced sample was peripheral blood. The receptor's source is a man over 45 with active COVID-19. V usage is TRBV5-6 and J usage is TRBJ2-5; D may be TRBD1 (6 bases). The DNA for the CDR3 is TGTGCCAGCAGCTTGTGGGGGCGGGCTCAAGAGACCCAGTACTTC. Protein sequence: CASSLWGRAQETQYF.